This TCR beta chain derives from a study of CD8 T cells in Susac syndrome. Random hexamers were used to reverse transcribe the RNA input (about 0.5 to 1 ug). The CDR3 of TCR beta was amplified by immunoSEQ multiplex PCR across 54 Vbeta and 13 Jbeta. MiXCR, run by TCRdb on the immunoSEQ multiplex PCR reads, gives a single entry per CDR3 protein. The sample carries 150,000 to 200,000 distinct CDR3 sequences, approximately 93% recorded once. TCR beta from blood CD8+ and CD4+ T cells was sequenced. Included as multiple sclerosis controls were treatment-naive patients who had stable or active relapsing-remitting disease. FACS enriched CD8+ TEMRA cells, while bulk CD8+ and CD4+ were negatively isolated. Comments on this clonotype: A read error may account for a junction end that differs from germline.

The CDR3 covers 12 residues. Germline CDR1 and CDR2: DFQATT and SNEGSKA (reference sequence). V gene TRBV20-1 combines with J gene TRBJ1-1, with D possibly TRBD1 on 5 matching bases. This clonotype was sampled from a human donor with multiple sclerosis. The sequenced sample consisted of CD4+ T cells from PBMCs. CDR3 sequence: CSARGGAAKLDF. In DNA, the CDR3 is TGCAGTGCTAGAGGAGGGGCTGCCAAGCTTGACTTT.